The entry below gives a single TCR beta chain sequence along with its context. The record originates from a study of beta chain features in type 1 diabetes. Expressed TCRB transcripts were sequenced, since all the RNA that had been isolated was reverse transcribed. This table comes from immunoSEQ multiplex PCR, and its TCRdb copy is limited to in-frame clones, with some not included. There are 350,000 to 450,000 clones in the sample; about 15% occur only once, and approximately 0.02% lies in the top ten. The CDR3 consists of 18 residues. CDR1 is SGHAT and CDR2 is FQNNGV in the germline V gene. The V gene end was trimmed by 2 bases and the J gene end by 2 bases; junction bases not matched to a gene: 6.

Source material: naive CD4+ T cells from blood. This sequence was found in a woman between 18 and 29 years old in good health. V is TRBV11-2 and J is TRBJ2-3; the match to TRBD2 covers 14 bases. Here the CDR3 reads CASSLRWGLAGDTDTQYF. The DNA for the CDR3 is TGTGCCAGCAGCTTACGGTGGGGACTAGCGGGGGACACAGATACGCAGTATTTT.